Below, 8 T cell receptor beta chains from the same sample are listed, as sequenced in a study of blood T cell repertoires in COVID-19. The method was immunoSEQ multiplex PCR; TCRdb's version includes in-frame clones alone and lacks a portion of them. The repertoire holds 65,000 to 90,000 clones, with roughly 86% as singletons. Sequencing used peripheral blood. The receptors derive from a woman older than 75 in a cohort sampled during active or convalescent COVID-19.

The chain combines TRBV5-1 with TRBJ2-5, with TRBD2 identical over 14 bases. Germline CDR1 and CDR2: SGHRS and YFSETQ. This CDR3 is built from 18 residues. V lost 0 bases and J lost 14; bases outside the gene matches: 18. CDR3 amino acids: CASSLGLAGLAGAPPRYF. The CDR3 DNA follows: TGCGCCAGCAGCTTGGGTCTGGCGGGACTAGCGGGAGCCCCACCGCGATACTTC.

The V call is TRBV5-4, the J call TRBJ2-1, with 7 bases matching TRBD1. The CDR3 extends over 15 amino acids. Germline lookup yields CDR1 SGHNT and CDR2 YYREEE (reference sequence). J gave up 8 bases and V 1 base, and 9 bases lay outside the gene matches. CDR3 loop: CASSLSGQPFDEQFF. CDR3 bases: TGTGCCAGCAGCTTGTCGGGACAGCCTTTCGATGAGCAGTTCTTC.

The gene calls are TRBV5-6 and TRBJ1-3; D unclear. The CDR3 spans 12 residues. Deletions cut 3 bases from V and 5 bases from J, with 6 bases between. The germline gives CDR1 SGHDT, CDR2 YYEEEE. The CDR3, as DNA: TGTGCCAGCAGCTGGCAAAGAAACACCATATATTTT. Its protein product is CASSWQRNTIYF.

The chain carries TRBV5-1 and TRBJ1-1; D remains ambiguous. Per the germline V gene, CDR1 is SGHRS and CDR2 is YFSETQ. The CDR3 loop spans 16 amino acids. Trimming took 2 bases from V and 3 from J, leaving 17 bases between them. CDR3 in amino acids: CASSFRRAHGDTEAFF. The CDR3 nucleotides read TGCGCCAGCAGCTTCAGGAGGGCACATGGGGACACTGAAGCTTTCTTT.

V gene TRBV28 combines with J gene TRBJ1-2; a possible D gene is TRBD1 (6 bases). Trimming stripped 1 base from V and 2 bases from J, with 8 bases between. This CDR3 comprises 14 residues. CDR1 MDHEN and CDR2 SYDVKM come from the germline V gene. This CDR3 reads CASSLYQGNYGYTF. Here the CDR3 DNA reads TGTGCCAGCAGTTTATATCAGGGGAACTATGGCTACACCTTC.

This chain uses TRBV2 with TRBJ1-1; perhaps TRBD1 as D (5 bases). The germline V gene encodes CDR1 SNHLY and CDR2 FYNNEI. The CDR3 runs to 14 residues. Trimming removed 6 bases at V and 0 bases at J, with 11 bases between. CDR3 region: CASRTWGMNTEAFF. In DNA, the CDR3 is TGTGCCAGCAGGACCTGGGGCATGAACACTGAAGCTTTCTTT.

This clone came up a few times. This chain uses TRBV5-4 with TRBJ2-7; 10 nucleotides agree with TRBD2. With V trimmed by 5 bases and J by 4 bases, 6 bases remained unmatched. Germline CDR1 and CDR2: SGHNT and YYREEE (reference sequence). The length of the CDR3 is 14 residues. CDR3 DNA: TGTGCCAGCAGGCTAGCGGGAGATCCGTACGAGCAGTACGTC. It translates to CASRLAGDPYEQYV.

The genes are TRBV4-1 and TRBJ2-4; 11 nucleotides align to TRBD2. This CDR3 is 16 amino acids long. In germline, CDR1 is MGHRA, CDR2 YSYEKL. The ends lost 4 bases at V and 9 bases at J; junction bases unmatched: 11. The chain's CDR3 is CASSPSGTSGGGIQYF. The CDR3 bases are TGCGCCAGCAGCCCCTCTGGGACTAGCGGAGGGGGCATTCAGTACTTC.